This TCR beta chain was sequenced in a study of multiple sclerosis patients with progressive multifocal leukoencephalopathy (dated by TCRdb to between 2017 and 2020). Study-wide context: Peripheral T and B cells were examined in MS patients who went on to develop PML (4 under natalizumab, 1 after alemtuzumab) as well as in treated patients who did not. From before therapy, through 6 and 12 months, up to PML onset, two natalizumab-treated patients who later developed PML were tracked longitudinally. The goal of the study was to detect any JC virus-specific or public T-cell expansions that arose at the time of PML onset. Results the study describes overall, beyond this receptor: Given the small, descriptive cohort, it remained unclear whether the study findings reflect JC virus infection or general immunocompromise. Although TRB clones above 0.5% frequency turned up only in PML patients, the clones expanded at PML onset were already present before and during natalizumab therapy. Less diverse TRB repertoires in most PML patients were suggested by lower normalized Shannon entropy, whereas values near 1 were observed in the natalizumab-treated controls. Analysis was restricted to peripheral blood, although for natalizumab-associated PML, cerebrospinal fluid or brain lymphocytes might be more informative. No common TRBV or TRBJ gene usage or preferential TRBV-TRBJ pairings were detected when PML developed.

TRB CDR3 regions were amplified from genomic DNA with the immunoSEQ two-step multiplex PCR at survey-level depth. To estimate template counts and remove amplification bias, each PCR was spiked with synthetic inline TR CDR3 controls covering all V-J pairings. Reads were processed so that amplification and sequencing bias were reduced, and quantification was performed against synthetic TR CDR3 analogs. Under the source paper's analysis protocol: In ImmunoSEQ Analyzer, raw data were processed so that out-of-frame sequences and CDR3s with stop codons were removed, with gene names following IMGT nomenclature. Normalized Shannon entropy, defined as 1 minus Pielou's evenness, served as the summary measure of repertoire diversity. TRB sequences were considered identical only when V gene, J gene and CDR3 were shared. Public PML clonotypes were defined as CDR3s shared by two or more PML-onset samples but absent from earlier samples, from controls, and from public databases. CDR3 amino acid composition by position was analyzed with Skylign using the observed count method. TCRdb provides this immuneACCESS table in a form limited to in-frame rearrangements. Some clones are lacking; in checked studies, under half of them reflect an unresolved V gene, and why the rest are absent is not known. V, J and clone size are taken as reported in that table, and D and trimming were inferred from the DNA itself. This sample is represented by about 25,000 clones; around 90% of them were singletons. The top ten hold around 2.4% of the sample.

The time point label on this specimen signifies: about a year of natalizumab therapy. Taken with the paper, the label for treatment or condition translates to: on natalizumab therapy at sampling. Four or five natalizumab-treated MS patients who did not develop PML were used as controls and were sampled longitudinally. Interferon beta had previously been received by all listed patients, and all PML patients were female. T1 and T2 blood samples were collected at 6 and 12 months of natalizumab therapy, respectively. Isolation of peripheral blood mononuclear cells was performed by Ficoll-Hypaque density gradient centrifugation. With regard to this clone: Its antigen is still unknown. The sample holds no much larger clone one base away, and base qualities are not on file.

Sequencing was performed on PBMCs, taken from a patient treated with natalizumab. This TCR derives from a man aged 25-45 years with multiple sclerosis.

The CDR3 reads as follows: CASSLASARGDTQYF. The DNA sequence is given as TGTGCCAGCAGCTTGGCCTCCGCCCGTGGAGATACGCAGTATTTT. This sequence uses TRBV11-3 and TRBJ2-3, with the D gene uncertain. Cut back by 3 bases and 5 bases, the V and J ends lie 15 bases apart. CDR1 and CDR2, looked up from the germline V gene, are SGHNT and YENEEA. From its cysteine to its phenylalanine, the CDR3 spans 15 amino acids. CDR3 DNA is the only sequence kept; it has 45 bases, read in frame from the first base.